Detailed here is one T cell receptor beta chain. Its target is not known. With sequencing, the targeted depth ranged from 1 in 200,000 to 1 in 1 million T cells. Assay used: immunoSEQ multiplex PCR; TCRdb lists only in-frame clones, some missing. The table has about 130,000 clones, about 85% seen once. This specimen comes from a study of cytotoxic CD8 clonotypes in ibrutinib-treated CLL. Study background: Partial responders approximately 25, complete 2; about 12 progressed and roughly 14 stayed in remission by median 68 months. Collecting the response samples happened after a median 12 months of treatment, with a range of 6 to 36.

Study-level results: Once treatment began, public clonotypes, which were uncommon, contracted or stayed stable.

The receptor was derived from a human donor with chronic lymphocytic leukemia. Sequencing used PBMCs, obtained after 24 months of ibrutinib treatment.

This CDR3 is CASSVDRGTYNEQFF. The CDR3 nucleotides read TGTGCCAGCAGCGTAGACAGGGGGACGTACAATGAGCAGTTCTTC. V usage is TRBV7-2 and J usage is TRBJ2-1; 9 bases are shared with TRBD1. Germline CDR1 reads SGHTA; CDR2 reads FQGNSA. This CDR3 has 15 amino acids. The V gene end was trimmed by 5 bases and the J gene end by 4 bases; junction bases not matched to a gene: 6.